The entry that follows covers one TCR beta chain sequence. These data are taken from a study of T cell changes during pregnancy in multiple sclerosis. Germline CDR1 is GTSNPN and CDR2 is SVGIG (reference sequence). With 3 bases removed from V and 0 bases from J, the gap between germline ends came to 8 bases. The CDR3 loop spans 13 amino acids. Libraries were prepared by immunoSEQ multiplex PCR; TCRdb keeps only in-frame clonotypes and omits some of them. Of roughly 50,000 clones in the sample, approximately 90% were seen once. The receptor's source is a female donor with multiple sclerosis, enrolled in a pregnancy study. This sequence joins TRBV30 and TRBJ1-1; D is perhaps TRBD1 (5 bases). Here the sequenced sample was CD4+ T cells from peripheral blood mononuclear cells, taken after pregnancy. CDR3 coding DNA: TGTGCCTGGAGAAGGGGCCTGAACACTGAAGCTTTCTTT. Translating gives CAWRRGLNTEAFF.